These 19 T cell receptor beta chains came from one sample sequenced in a study of OX40 agonist ivuxolimab in advanced cancers. Sequencing used immunoSEQ multiplex PCR; TCRdb keeps in-frame clones, though not all of them. The sample has approximately 99,000 clones, 80% to 90% seen once; the top ten hold around 5.9%. Here the sequenced sample was CD4+ or CD8+ T cells sorted from blood, taken in a trial of the OX40 agonist ivuxolimab. Receptors originate from an adult with an advanced solid tumor such as melanoma, head and neck, liver or kidney cancer.

The gene calls are TRBV6-6 and TRBJ2-7, with TRBD1 matching over 7 bases. Per germline, CDR1 MNHNY and CDR2 SVGAGI (reference sequence). Losses at the gene ends were 6 bases for V and 7 bases for J; bases not matched to a gene: 9. The CDR3 is made up of 13 amino acids. CDR3 coding DNA: TGTGCCAGCAGAACAGAGGGGGCGGGTGAGCAGTACTTC. Its translation is CASRTEGAGEQYF.

The CDR3 is CASRPGVLTEKLFF. The CDR3 DNA is TGTGCCAGCAGGCCTGGGGTCCTAACTGAAAAACTGTTTTTT. V is TRBV7-2 and J is TRBJ1-4; D gene ambiguous. The CDR3 extends over 14 amino acids. V was shortened by 6 bases and J by 7 bases, with 15 bases between the two germline ends. Germline values: CDR1 SGHTA, CDR2 FQGNSA.

The rearrangement joins TRBV10-3 to TRBJ2-2; D is uncertain. Germline assignment: CDR1 ENHRY and CDR2 SYGVKD. This CDR3 has 15 residues. Trimming cost V 3 bases and J 5 bases, with 13 bases left between them. The CDR3 nucleotides are TGTGCCATCAGTGAATTGGGCAGTTGGACCGGGGAGCTGTTTTTT. Translated, it gives CAISELGSWTGELFF.

In its sample, this clone was seen a few times. The rearrangement links TRBV6-1 to TRBJ2-5, with D unclear. The length of the CDR3 is 13 residues. V shed 3 bases and J shed 1 base, with 6 bases lying between them. In germline, CDR1 is MNHNS, CDR2 SASEGT. The CDR3 coding sequence is TGTGCCAGCAGTGACCAGATCCAAGAGACCCAGTACTTC. It is translated as CASSDQIQETQYF.

The CDR3 sequence is CASSLADMTAQETQYF. CDR3 in DNA: TGCGCCAGCAGCTTGGCCGATATGACAGCACAAGAGACCCAGTACTTC. The genes are TRBV5-1 and TRBJ2-5, with D possibly TRBD1 on 5 matching bases. V lost 0 bases, J lost 2 bases, and 14 bases lay in between. This CDR3 has 16 amino acids. The germline V gene has CDR1 SGHRS and CDR2 YFSETQ.

V usage is TRBV7-9 and J usage is TRBJ1-6, with a weak D call TRBD1 (5 bases). V lost 5 bases, J lost 8 bases, and 13 bases lay in between. The length of the CDR3 is 14 residues. Germline CDR1 SEHNR, CDR2 FQNEAQ (reference sequence). The CDR3 bases are TGTGCCAGCAGCCTTACGGGGGGTTATTCACCCCTCCACTTT. Translated: CASSLTGGYSPLHF.

The CDR3 spells CASKPYVNTEAFF. CDR3 in DNA: TGTGCCAGCAAACCGTACGTGAACACTGAAGCTTTCTTT. V gene TRBV27 combines with J gene TRBJ1-1, with D unresolved. The CDR3 is made up of 13 amino acids. The V gene's germline CDR1 is MNHEY and CDR2 SMNVEV (reference sequence). The V and J ends lost 7 bases and 0 bases respectively, with 9 bases between them.

This chain joins TRBV5-4 and TRBJ2-5; no clear D gene. In germline, CDR1 is SGHNT, CDR2 YYREEE (reference sequence). V lost 1 base to trimming and J lost 3 bases, with 1 base between them. The CDR3 spans 11 residues. The DNA of the CDR3 is TGTGCCAGCAGCTTGAAAGAGACCCAGTACTTC. This translates into CASSLKETQYF.

The chain joins TRBV7-6 to TRBJ1-4, with a possible D match to TRBD1 (5 bases). The CDR3 contains 14 residues. Trimming shortened V by 3 bases and J by 1 base, and 6 bases separated the two germline ends. The germline V gene encodes CDR1 SGHVS and CDR2 FNYEAQ. The CDR3 DNA reads TGTGCCAGCAGCTTGAGGGGAACTAATGAAAAACTGTTTTTT. Residues: CASSLRGTNEKLFF.

This clone was recorded once. The genes are TRBV27 and TRBJ2-1; D possibly corresponds to TRBD1 (5 bases). The V end was cut by 2 bases, the J end by 11 bases, with 16 bases between. Germline lookup yields CDR1 MNHEY and CDR2 SMNVEV (reference sequence). This CDR3 region has 14 residues. The CDR3 here is CASSLRGRSDKQFF. The CDR3 bases are TGTGCCAGCAGTTTAAGGGGCCGCTCGGATAAGCAGTTCTTC.

The gene calls are TRBV19 and TRBJ1-2, with D tentatively TRBD1 (5 bases). The germline gives CDR1 LNHDA, CDR2 SQIVND (reference sequence). V lost 6 bases to trimming and J lost 0 bases, with 14 bases between them. CDR3 length equals 15 residues. CDR3 amino acids: CASRSYQGSNYGYTF. The CDR3 coding sequence is TGTGCCAGTAGGTCGTACCAGGGATCTAACTATGGCTACACCTTC. The entire variable domain, with the rest obtained from reference TRBV19 and TRBJ1-2, is as follows: DGGITQSPKYLFRKEGQNVTLSCEQNLNHDAMYWYRQDPGQGLRLIYYSQIVNDFQKGDIAEGYSVSREKKESFPLTVTSAQKNPTAFYLCASRSYQGSNYGYTFGSGTRLTVV.

The chain carries TRBV30 and TRBJ1-3; the D is unclear. The germline gives CDR1 GTSNPN, CDR2 SVGIG (reference sequence). The CDR3 is 15 amino acids. V shed 3 bases and J shed 0 bases, with 12 bases lying between them. CDR3 nucleotide sequence: TGTGCCTGGAGGCGGCCGGCAAGCTCTGGAAACACCATATATTTT. This gives the protein CAWRRPASSGNTIYF.

CDR3 region: CASSVAPKAGKETQYF. CDR3 sequence (DNA): TGTGCCAGCAGCGTAGCCCCCAAAGCGGGAAAGGAGACCCAGTACTTC. The chain carries TRBV9 and TRBJ2-5, with 7 bases matching TRBD2. The CDR3 totals 16 residues. Germline V lookup: CDR1 SGDLS, CDR2 YYNGEE. V was clipped by 0 bases and J by 5 bases; unmatched bases: 10.

The chain joins TRBV19 to TRBJ1-1; TRBD1 is a possible D gene (6 bases). CDR1 is LNHDA and CDR2 is SQIVND in the germline V gene (reference sequence). The CDR3 sequence is 14 residues long. Deletions cut 7 bases from V and 5 bases from J, with 17 bases between. CDR3 sequence (DNA): TGTGCCAGTACTGTACAGGGACTTAGGACTGAAGCTTTCTTT. Translation: CASTVQGLRTEAFF.

The chain is built from TRBV7-9 and TRBJ1-1; D is undetermined. Germline lookup yields CDR1 SEHNR and CDR2 FQNEAQ (reference sequence). V lost 5 bases and J 1 base, leaving 8 bases between the germline ends. This CDR3 region has 13 residues. Written as DNA, the CDR3 is TGTGCCAGCAGCACCCTACAGAACACTGAAGCTTTCTTT. It specifies CASSTLQNTEAFF.

The chain employs TRBV27 and TRBJ2-5, with D perhaps TRBD1 or TRBD2 (6 bases each). Trimming shortened V by 3 bases and J by 2 bases, and 13 bases separated the two germline ends. Looked up from germline, CDR1 is MNHEY and CDR2 is SMNVEV (reference sequence). The CDR3 loop spans 15 amino acids. The CDR3 region has the DNA TGTGCCAGCAGTTTGTGGAGGGGGGAACAAGAGACCCAGTACTTC. It translates to CASSLWRGEQETQYF.

Concerning this clone: This likely traces to a read error, being one base from a far larger clone. This chain joins TRBV19 and TRBJ2-7; 10 bases are a match to TRBD2. The CDR3 contains 15 residues. Germline V gene sequence: CDR1 LNHDA, CDR2 SQIVND (reference sequence). J gave up 7 bases and V 7 bases, and 13 bases lay outside the gene matches. The CDR3 region has the DNA TGTGCCAGTACAGCCACTAGCGGGGATTACAATGAGCAGTACTTC. It is translated as CASTATSGDYNEQYF. The variable domain in full, with the rest retrieved from reference TRBV19 and TRBJ2-7, is DGGITQSPKYLFRKEGQNVTLSCEQNLNHDAMYWYRQDPGQGLRLIYYSQIVNDFQKGDIAEGYSVSREKKESFPLTVTSAQKNPTAFYLCASTATSGDYNEQYFGPGTRLTVT.

V gene TRBV6-6 combines with J gene TRBJ1-1; D not resolved. Germline CDR1 reads MNHNY; CDR2 reads SVGAGI (reference sequence). The V end lost 3 bases, the J end lost 9 bases, and 8 bases lay between the germline ends. This CDR3 is built from 11 residues. The DNA for the CDR3 is TGTGCCAGCAGTTATCAATCCAAAGCTTTCTTT. It yields the protein CASSYQSKAFF.

The CDR3 loop reads CASSLDWGTYEQYF. DNA of the CDR3: TGTGCCAGCAGCTTGGACTGGGGTACCTACGAGCAGTACTTC. The chain recombines TRBV5-4 with TRBJ2-7; no clear D. Germline CDR1 and CDR2: SGHNT and YYREEE (reference sequence). This CDR3 is built from 14 residues. Trimming took off 0 bases at V and 2 bases at J, with 9 bases between the two ends.